Below, 9 T cell receptor beta chains from the same sample are listed, as sequenced in a study of blood T cell repertoires in COVID-19. Clones were read by immunoSEQ multiplex PCR, and TCRdb kept only the in-frame ones, dropping some. The data hold 29,000 or so clones, with roughly 65% observed a single time. Material: peripheral blood. The source of these receptors is a human donor in a cohort sampled during active COVID-19.

This rearrangement joins TRBV21-1 to TRBJ2-3; the D call of TRBD2 is as the table states it, not checked on the DNA. TRBV21-1 is a pseudogene. The CDR3 covers 22 residues. The CDR3 DNA reads as TGTGCCAGCAGCAAAAGGGAACTCGAAGTAGCGGGAGGGCCCTCGGGCACAGATACGCAGTATTTT. Its translation is CASSKRELEVAGGPSGTDTQYF.

V and J are TRBV10-3 and TRBJ1-1; D possibly corresponds to TRBD1 (6 bases). Looked up from germline, CDR1 is ENHRY and CDR2 is SYGVKD. V was trimmed by 7 bases and J by 0 bases, leaving 9 bases between them. The CDR3 is 13 amino acids. In nucleotides, the CDR3 is TGTGCCATCACCGGACAGTTGAACACTGAAGCTTTCTTT. Encoded protein: CAITGQLNTEAFF.

V gene TRBV29-1 combines with J gene TRBJ1-2, with 8 bases matching TRBD1. The V segment lost 7 bases and the J segment 2 bases; nucleotides outside the gene matches: 6. This CDR3 spans 13 amino acids. CDR1 is SQVTM, CDR2 ANQGSEA, per germline. CDR3 in DNA: TGCAGCGGTGGGGACAGGATGAACTATGGCTACACCTTC. It yields the protein CSGGDRMNYGYTF.

This clone turned up a few times. The genes are TRBV18 and TRBJ2-3, with 9 nucleotides matching TRBD1. Per germline, CDR1 KGHSH and CDR2 LQKENI. The CDR3 loop spans 15 amino acids. The J segment lost 6 bases and the V segment lost 4 bases, leaving 8 bases of the junction unmatched. The CDR3 here is CASSLSTGGRDTQYF. CDR3 nucleotide sequence: TGTGCCAGCTCACTTTCGACAGGGGGACGGGATACGCAGTATTTT.

This rearrangement joins TRBV9 to TRBJ2-5, with 11 bases matching TRBD2. The CDR3 length is 15 residues. Trimming took 4 bases from V and 4 from J; bases not matched to a gene: 6. Germline V lookup: CDR1 SGDLS, CDR2 YYNGEE. In DNA form, the CDR3 reads TGTGCCAGCAGCTTTAGCGGGGGGGCATTAGAGACCCAGTACTTC. It yields the protein CASSFSGGALETQYF.

CDR3 region: CASSPTGGTEAFF. The CDR3 nucleotides read TGTGCCAGCAGCCCAACAGGGGGCACTGAAGCTTTCTTT. This chain connects TRBV7-3 to TRBJ1-1; 8 bases map to TRBD1. The junction had 3 bases not matched to a gene; V was cut back by 5 bases and J by 4 bases. The CDR3 has 13 amino acids. Per germline, CDR1 SGHTA and CDR2 FQGTGA.

This clone was seen only a few times. The chain has TRBV6-5 and TRBJ1-3, with 7 positions matching TRBD1. The V gene end was trimmed by 6 bases and the J gene end by 3 bases; junction bases not matched to a gene: 2. The CDR3 covers 13 residues. Per germline, CDR1 MNHEY and CDR2 SVGAGI. The CDR3: CASSNRGGNTIYF. CDR3 bases: TGTGCCAGCAGCAACAGGGGTGGAAACACCATATATTTT.

This rearrangement joins TRBV4-3 to TRBJ2-1; unclear D gene. The ends were cut back, 1 base at V and 0 bases at J, with 10 bases in the middle. The germline V gene encodes CDR1 LGHNA and CDR2 YSLEER. The CDR3 contains 16 residues. CDR3 amino acids: CASSQAPSRSYNEQFF. In nucleotides, the CDR3 is TGCGCCAGCAGCCAAGCTCCTTCCCGCTCCTACAATGAGCAGTTCTTC.

V and J are TRBV6-2 or TRBV6-3 and TRBJ2-5; 10 bases are shared with TRBD2. Germline-derived CDR1 and CDR2 are MNHEY and SVGEGT. V trimming: 4 bases; J trimming: 3 bases; junction bases outside the gene matches: 2. The CDR3 runs to 14 residues. Here the CDR3 reads CASSSLAGEETQYF. In nucleotides, the CDR3 is TGTGCCAGCAGTTCGCTAGCGGGGGAAGAGACCCAGTACTTC.